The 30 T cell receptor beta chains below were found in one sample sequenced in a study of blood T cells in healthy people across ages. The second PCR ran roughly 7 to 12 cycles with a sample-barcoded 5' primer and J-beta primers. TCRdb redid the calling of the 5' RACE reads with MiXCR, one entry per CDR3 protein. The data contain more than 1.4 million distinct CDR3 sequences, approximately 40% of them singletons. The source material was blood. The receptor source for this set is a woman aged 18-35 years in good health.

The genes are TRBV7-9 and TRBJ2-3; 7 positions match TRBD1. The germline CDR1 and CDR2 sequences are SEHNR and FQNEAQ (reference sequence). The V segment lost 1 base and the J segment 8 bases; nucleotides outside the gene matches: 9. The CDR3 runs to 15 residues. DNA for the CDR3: TGTGCCAGCAGCTTAGGACGACAGGGTATCGGTACGCAGTATTTT. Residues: CASSLGRQGIGTQYF.

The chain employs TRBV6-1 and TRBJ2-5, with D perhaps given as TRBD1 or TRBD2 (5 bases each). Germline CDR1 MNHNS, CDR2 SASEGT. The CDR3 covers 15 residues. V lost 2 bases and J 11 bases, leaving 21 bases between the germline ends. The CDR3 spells CASSETGTDPDEQYF. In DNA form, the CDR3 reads TGTGCCAGCAGTGAAACGGGGACGGATCCTGATGAGCAGTACTTC.

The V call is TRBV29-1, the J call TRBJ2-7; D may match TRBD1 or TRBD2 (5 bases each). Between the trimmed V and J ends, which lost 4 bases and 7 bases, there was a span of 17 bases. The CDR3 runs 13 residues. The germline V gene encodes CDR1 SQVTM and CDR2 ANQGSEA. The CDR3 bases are TGCAGCGTTGCTGGGGACGTGGACAATGAGCAGTACTTC. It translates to CSVAGDVDNEQYF.

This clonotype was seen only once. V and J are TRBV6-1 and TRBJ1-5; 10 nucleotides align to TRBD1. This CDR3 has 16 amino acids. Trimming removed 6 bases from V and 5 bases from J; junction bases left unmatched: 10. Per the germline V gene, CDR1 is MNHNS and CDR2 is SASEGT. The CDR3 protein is CASSVAGQGPYQPQHF. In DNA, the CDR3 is TGTGCCAGCAGCGTCGCGGGACAGGGGCCCTATCAGCCCCAGCATTTT.

The CDR3: CASALYGGNTDTQYF. The CDR3 coding sequence is TGTGCCAGCGCTCTTTACGGGGGCAATACAGATACGCAGTATTTT. J is TRBJ2-3 and V is TRBV12-3 or TRBV12-4; D assignment may be TRBD1 or TRBD2 (6 bases each). The CDR3 consists of 15 residues. Trimming removed 8 bases at V and 3 bases at J, with 18 bases between.

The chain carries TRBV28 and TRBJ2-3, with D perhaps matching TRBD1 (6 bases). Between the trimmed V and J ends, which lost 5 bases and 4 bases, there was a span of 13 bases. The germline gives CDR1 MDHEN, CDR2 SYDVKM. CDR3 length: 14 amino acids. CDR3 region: CASSVSRGPDTQYF. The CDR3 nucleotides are TGTGCCAGCAGTGTAAGCAGGGGACCAGATACGCAGTATTTT.

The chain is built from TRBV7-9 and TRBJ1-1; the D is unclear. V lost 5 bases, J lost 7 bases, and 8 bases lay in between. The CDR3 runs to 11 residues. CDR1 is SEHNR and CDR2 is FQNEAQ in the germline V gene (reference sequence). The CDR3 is CASSRYGEAFF. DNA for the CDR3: TGTGCCAGCAGCCGATACGGTGAAGCTTTCTTT. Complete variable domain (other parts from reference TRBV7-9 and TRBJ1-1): DTGVSQNPRHKITKRGQNVTFRCDPISEHNRLYWYRQTLGQGPEFLTYFQNEAQLEKSRLLSDRFSAERPKGSFSTLEIQRTEQGDSAMYLCASSRYGEAFFGQGTRLTVV.

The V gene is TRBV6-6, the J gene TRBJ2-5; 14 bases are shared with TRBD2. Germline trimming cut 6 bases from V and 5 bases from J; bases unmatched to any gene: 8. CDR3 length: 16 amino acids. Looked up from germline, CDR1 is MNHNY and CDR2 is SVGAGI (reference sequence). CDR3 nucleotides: TGTGCCAGCAGCCCTCCCGGGACTAGCGGGAGTGAGACCCAGTACTTC. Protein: CASSPPGTSGSETQYF.

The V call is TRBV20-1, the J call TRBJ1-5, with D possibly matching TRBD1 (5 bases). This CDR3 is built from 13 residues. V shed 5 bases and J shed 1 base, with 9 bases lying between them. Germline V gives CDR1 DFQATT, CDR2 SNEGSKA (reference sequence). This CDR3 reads CSAWDRSNQPQHF. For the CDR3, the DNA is TGCAGTGCTTGGGACCGCAGCAATCAGCCCCAGCATTTT.

Here the CDR3 DNA reads TGCAGCGTTGGGCCGATGGGGTGGGCCCCACATGAGCAGTTCTTC. Its translation: CSVGPMGWAPHEQFF. This chain connects TRBV29-1 to TRBJ2-1; the D is unclear. Germline V gives CDR1 SQVTM, CDR2 ANQGSEA. With 4 bases removed from V and 8 bases from J, the gap between germline ends came to 21 bases. The CDR3 loop spans 15 amino acids.

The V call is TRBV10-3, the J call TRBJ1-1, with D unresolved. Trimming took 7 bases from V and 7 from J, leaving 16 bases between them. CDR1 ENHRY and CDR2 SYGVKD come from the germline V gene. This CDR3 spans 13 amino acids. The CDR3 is CAITLTEEGEAFF. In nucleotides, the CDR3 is TGTGCCATCACCTTAACAGAGGAGGGTGAAGCTTTCTTT.

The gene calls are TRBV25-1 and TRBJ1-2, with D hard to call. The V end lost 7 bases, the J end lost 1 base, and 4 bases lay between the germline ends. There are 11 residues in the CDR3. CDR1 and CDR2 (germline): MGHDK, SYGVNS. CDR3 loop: CASTFNYGYTF. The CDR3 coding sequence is TGTGCCAGCACCTTTAACTATGGCTACACCTTC.

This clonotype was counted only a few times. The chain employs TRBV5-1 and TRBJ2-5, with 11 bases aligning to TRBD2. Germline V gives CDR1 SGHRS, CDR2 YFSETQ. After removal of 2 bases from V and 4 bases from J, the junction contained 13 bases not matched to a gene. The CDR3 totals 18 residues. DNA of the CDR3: TGCGCCAGCAGCTTCCTGTTAAGACTAGCGGGGATAGGAGAGACCCAGTACTTC. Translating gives CASSFLLRLAGIGETQYF.

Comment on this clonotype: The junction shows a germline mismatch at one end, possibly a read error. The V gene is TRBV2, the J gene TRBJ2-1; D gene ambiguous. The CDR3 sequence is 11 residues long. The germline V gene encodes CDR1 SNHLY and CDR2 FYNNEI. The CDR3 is CASGSDNEQFF. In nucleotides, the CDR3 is TGTGCCAGCGGCTCCGACAATGAGCAGTTCTTC.

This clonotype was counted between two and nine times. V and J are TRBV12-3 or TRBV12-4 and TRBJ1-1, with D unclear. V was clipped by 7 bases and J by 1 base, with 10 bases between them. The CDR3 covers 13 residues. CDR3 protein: CASMGRKNTEAFF. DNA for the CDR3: TGTGCCAGCATGGGCAGAAAGAACACTGAAGCTTTCTTT.

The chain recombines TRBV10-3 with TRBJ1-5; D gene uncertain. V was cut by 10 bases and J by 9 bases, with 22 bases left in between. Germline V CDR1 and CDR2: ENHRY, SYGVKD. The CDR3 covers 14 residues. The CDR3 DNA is TGTGCCAGTGGTTTGGGCCCCCAAAGCTCGCCCCAGCATTTT. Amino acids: CASGLGPQSSPQHF.

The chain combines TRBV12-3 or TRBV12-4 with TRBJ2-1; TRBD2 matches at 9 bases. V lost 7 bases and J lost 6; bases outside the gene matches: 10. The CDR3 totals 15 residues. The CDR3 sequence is CASTLAGAGGNEQFF. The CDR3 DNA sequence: TGTGCCAGCACCCTCGCTGGAGCGGGAGGCAATGAGCAGTTCTTC.

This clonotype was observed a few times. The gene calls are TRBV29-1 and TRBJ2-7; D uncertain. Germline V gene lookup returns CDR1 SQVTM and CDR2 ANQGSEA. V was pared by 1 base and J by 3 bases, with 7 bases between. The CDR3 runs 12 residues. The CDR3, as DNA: TGCAGCGTTGAAGGTCCCAACTACGAGCAGTACTTC. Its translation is CSVEGPNYEQYF.

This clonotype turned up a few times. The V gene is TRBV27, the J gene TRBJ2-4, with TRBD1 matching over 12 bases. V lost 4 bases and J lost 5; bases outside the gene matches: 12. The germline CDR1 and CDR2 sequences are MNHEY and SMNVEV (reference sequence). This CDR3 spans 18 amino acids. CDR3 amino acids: CASSSYENRDRGQNIQYF. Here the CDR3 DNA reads TGTGCCAGCAGTTCCTATGAAAACCGGGACAGGGGGCAAAACATTCAGTACTTC.

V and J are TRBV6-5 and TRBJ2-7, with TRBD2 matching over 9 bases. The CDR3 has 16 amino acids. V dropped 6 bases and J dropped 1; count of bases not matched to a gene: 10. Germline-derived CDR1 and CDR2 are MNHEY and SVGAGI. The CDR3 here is CASSAGTSFLSYEQYF. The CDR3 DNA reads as TGTGCCAGCAGCGCCGGGACTAGCTTTTTGTCCTACGAGCAGTACTTC.

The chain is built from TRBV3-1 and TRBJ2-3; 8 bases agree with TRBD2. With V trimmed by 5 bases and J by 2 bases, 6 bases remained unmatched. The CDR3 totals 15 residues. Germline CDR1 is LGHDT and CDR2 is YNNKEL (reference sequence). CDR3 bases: TGTGCCAGCAGCTACCTAGCGGGCAACACAGATACGCAGTATTTT. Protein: CASSYLAGNTDTQYF.

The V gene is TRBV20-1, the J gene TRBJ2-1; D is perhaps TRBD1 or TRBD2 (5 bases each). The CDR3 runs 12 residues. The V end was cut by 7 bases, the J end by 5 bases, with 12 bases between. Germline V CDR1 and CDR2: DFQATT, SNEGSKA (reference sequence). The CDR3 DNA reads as TGCAGTGGCCGGGGCAGCCACAATGAGCAGTTCTTC. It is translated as CSGRGSHNEQFF.

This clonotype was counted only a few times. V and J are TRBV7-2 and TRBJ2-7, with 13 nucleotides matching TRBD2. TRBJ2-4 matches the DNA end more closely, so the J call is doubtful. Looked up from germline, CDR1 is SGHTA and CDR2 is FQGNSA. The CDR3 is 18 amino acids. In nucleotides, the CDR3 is TGTGCCAGCAGCTCTTGGACTAGCGGGAGCCCAGACAAAAACATTCAGTACTTC. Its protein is CASSSWTSGSPDKNIQYF.

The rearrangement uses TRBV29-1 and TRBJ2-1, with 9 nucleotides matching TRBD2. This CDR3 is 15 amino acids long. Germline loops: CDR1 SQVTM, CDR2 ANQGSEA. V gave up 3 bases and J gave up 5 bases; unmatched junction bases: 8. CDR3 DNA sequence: TGCAGCGTTGAGGTCCGACTAGCGGTAGACAATGAGCAGTTCTTC. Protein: CSVEVRLAVDNEQFF.

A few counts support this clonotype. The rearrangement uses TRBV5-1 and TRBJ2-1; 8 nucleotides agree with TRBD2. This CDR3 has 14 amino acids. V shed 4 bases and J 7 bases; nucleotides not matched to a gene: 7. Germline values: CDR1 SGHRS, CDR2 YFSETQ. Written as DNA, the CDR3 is TGCGCCAGCAGCCTTAGCGGGATCAGTAATGAGCAGTTCTTC. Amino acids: CASSLSGISNEQFF.

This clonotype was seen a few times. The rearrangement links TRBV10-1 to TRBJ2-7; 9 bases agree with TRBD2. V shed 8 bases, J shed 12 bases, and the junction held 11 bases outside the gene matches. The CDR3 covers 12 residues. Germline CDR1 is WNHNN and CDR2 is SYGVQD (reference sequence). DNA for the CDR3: TGCGCCAGCCGAACCCGTAGCGGGAGAGCGTACTTC. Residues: CASRTRSGRAYF.

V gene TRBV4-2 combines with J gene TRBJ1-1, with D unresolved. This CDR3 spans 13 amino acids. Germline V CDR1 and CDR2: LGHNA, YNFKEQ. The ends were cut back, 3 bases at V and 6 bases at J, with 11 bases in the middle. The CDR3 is CASSQREVAEAFF. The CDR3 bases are TGTGCCAGCAGCCAGAGGGAGGTTGCTGAAGCTTTCTTT.

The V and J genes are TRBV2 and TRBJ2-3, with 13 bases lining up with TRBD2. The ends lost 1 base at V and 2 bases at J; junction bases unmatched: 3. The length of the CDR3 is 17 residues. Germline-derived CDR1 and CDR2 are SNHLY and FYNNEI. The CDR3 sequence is CASSEGLAGGATDTQYF. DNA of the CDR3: TGTGCCAGCAGTGAAGGACTAGCGGGGGGCGCCACAGATACGCAGTATTTT. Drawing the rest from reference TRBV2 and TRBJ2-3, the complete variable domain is EPEVTQTPSHQVTQMGQEVILRCVPISNHLYFYWYRQILGQKVEFLVSFYNNEISEKSEIFDDQFSVERPDGSNFTLKIRSTKLEDSAMYFCASSEGLAGGATDTQYFGPGTRLTVL.

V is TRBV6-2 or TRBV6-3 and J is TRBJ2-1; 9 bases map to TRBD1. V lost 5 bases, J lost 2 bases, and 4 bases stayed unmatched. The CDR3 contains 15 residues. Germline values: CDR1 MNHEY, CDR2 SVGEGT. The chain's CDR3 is CASSGQGRTYNEQFF. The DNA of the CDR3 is TGTGCCAGCAGTGGACAGGGGAGGACCTACAATGAGCAGTTCTTC.

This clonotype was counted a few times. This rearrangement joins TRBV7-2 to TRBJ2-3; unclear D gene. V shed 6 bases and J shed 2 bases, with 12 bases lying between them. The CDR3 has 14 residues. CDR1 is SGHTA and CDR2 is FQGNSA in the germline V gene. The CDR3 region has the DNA TGTGCCAGCAGGCTACTCATTCCCACAGATACGCAGTATTTT. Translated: CASRLLIPTDTQYF.